The TCR beta chain described here comes from a study of blood T cell repertoires in COVID-19. Overall study context: Samples taken during acute and convalescent COVID-19 were collected in the United States, Italy and Spain. T cells, B-cell-depleted T cells, or PBMCs provided the cDNA or gDNA that served as material.

This clone was observed a single time. Germline CDR1 and CDR2: MNHEY and SVGAGI. There are 13 residues in the CDR3. V dropped 6 bases and J dropped 0 bases, with 8 bases sitting between them. As handled by the study authors: Estimation of nucleated cell counts was performed using reference gene primer amplification. Here immunoSEQ multiplex PCR was the method, and the copy in TCRdb shows in-frame clones only, minus some. V and J calls and clone size come straight from that table; D and trimming were deduced from the DNA. The repertoire consists of fewer than 120,000 clones, with around four fifths occurring once and the leading ten covering approximately 15%.

The sample consisted of peripheral blood. This receptor was taken from a woman aged 55 to 70 with acute or convalescent COVID-19. This chain joins TRBV6-5 and TRBJ1-1; D is possibly TRBD1 (5 bases). CDR3 in DNA: TGTGCCAGCAGCAGGGCGATGAACACTGAAGCTTTCTTT. Protein product: CASSRAMNTEAFF.